The rows below give T cell receptor beta chains drawn from one sample of a study of T cells in Graves' hyperthyroidism and ophthalmopathy. From the multiplex PCR reads, TCRdb called clonotypes with MiXCR, one entry per CDR3 protein. The repertoire holds some 490,000 distinct CDR3 sequences, with around a fifth as singletons. Specimen: blood. The origin of the receptors is a woman aged 70-85 years with Graves' ophthalmopathy. Both conserved end residues are part of each CDR3. Each record gives: D gene, J gene, V gene, clone size, CDR3 protein, CDR3 DNA. A D gene is named only where the DNA matches it firmly. A row's size may be missing; if present it is once, few, many or a size class.

d_call: -
j_call: TRBJ2-3
v_call: TRBV18
clone_size: -
cdr3_aa: CASSRRQDYWADTQYF
cdr3_nt: TGTGCCAGCTCAAGACGACAGGACTATTGGGCAGATACGCAGTATTTT

d_call: -
j_call: TRBJ2-7
v_call: TRBV12-3/TRBV12-4
clone_size: many
cdr3_aa: CASSLAGGTYEQYF
cdr3_nt: TGTGCCAGCAGTTTAGCGGGCGGAACCTACGAGCAGTACTTC

d_call: TRBD1
j_call: TRBJ1-2
v_call: TRBV5-1
clone_size: -
cdr3_aa: CASSQGQGKGYTF
cdr3_nt: TGCGCCAGCAGCCAGGGACAGGGGAAGGGCTACACCTTC

d_call: -
j_call: TRBJ2-3
v_call: TRBV30
clone_size: few
cdr3_aa: CAWSVQSGNTQYF
cdr3_nt: TGTGCCTGGAGTGTACAAAGCGGAAATACGCAGTATTTT

d_call: TRBD1
j_call: TRBJ2-7
v_call: TRBV6-1
clone_size: -
cdr3_aa: CASSYPVTGGLYEQYF
cdr3_nt: TGTGCCAGCAGTTACCCCGTGACAGGGGGGTTGTACGAGCAGTACTTC

d_call: TRBD2
j_call: TRBJ2-1
v_call: TRBV19
clone_size: -
cdr3_aa: CASTGTREVRYNEQFF
cdr3_nt: TGTGCCAGTACCGGTACCCGGGAGGTACGATACAATGAGCAGTTCTTC

d_call: -
j_call: TRBJ2-5
v_call: TRBV20-1
clone_size: -
cdr3_aa: CSASRGPKETQYF
cdr3_nt: TGCAGTGCTTCTAGGGGCCCTAAAGAGACCCAGTACTTC

d_call: TRBD1
j_call: TRBJ1-1
v_call: TRBV20-1
clone_size: -
cdr3_aa: CSAPDNRGDTEAFF
cdr3_nt: TGCAGTGCCCCAGACAACAGGGGGGACACTGAAGCTTTCTTT

d_call: TRBD2
j_call: TRBJ2-7
v_call: TRBV20-1
clone_size: -
cdr3_aa: CSETSGRYEQYF
cdr3_nt: TGCAGTGAGACTAGCGGGAGGTACGAGCAGTACTTC

d_call: TRBD1
j_call: TRBJ1-5
v_call: TRBV6-1
clone_size: -
cdr3_aa: CASSRTRDSKNQPQHF
cdr3_nt: TGTGCCAGCAGTCGGACGAGGGACAGCAAAAATCAGCCCCAGCATTTT

d_call: TRBD1
j_call: TRBJ1-5
v_call: TRBV28
clone_size: few
cdr3_aa: CASSKRQGGNQPQHF
cdr3_nt: TGTGCCAGCAGCAAAAGACAGGGGGGCAATCAGCCCCAGCATTTT

d_call: -
j_call: TRBJ2-1
v_call: TRBV12-3/TRBV12-4
clone_size: few
cdr3_aa: CASSLGGMAQFF
cdr3_nt: TGTGCCAGCAGTTTAGGGGGAATGGCGCAGTTCTTC

d_call: -
j_call: TRBJ2-7
v_call: TRBV19
clone_size: -
cdr3_aa: CASSITGSSSYEQYF
cdr3_nt: TGTGCCAGTAGTATCACGGGGTCTAGCTCCTACGAGCAGTACTTC

d_call: TRBD2
j_call: TRBJ2-3
v_call: TRBV3-1
clone_size: -
cdr3_aa: CASSQSQRESGTQYF
cdr3_nt: TGTGCCAGCAGCCAATCGCAGCGGGAGTCCGGTACGCAGTATTTT

d_call: -
j_call: TRBJ2-1
v_call: TRBV10-1
clone_size: -
cdr3_aa: CASARKGLSYNEQFF
cdr3_nt: TGCGCCAGCGCGAGAAAAGGGTTATCCTACAATGAGCAGTTCTTC

d_call: -
j_call: TRBJ2-7
v_call: TRBV20-1
clone_size: few
cdr3_aa: CSARESGYEQYF
cdr3_nt: TGCAGTGCTAGAGAATCTGGATACGAGCAGTACTTC

d_call: -
j_call: TRBJ1-4
v_call: TRBV3-1
clone_size: -
cdr3_aa: CASSQEGLTKKLFF
cdr3_nt: TGTGCCAGCAGCCAAGAAGGGTTGACGAAAAAACTGTTTTTT